Following are 7 T cell receptor beta chains from one sample sequenced in a study of T-cell reconstitution after alpha-beta-depleted transplantation in children. During its preparation, the TCRbeta library received unique molecular identifiers. MiXCR, applied by TCRdb to the PCR reads, yields one record per CDR3 protein. Counted here are around 120,000 distinct CDR3 sequences, approximately 22% occurring once; the ten biggest clones make up about 10%. Sequenced material: PBMCs, mostly from graft donor cells, taken 180 days after TCRalphabeta/CD19-depleted stem cell transplant. These receptors originate from a male patient between 2 and 10 years old who had a stem cell transplant for chronic granulomatous disease, so the T cells may come from the graft donor.

At least ten counts were recorded for this clonotype. This sequence joins TRBV3-1 and TRBJ1-1, with D hard to call. V was clipped by 3 bases and J by 1 base, with 0 bases between them. Germline CDR1 is LGHDT and CDR2 is YNNKEL (reference sequence). CDR3 size: 11 residues. CDR3 region: CASSQNTEAFF. For the CDR3, the DNA is TGTGCCAGCAGCCAGAACACTGAAGCTTTCTTT.

V is TRBV6-4 and J is TRBJ1-2; D unclear. Between the trimmed V and J ends, which lost 3 bases and 6 bases, there was a span of 17 bases. The CDR3 sequence is 15 residues long. CDR1 MRHNA and CDR2 SNTAGT come from the germline V gene. CDR3 sequence: CASSESLDGPNGYTF. DNA of the CDR3: TGTGCCAGCAGTGAGTCCCTGGACGGCCCGAATGGCTACACCTTC.

The chain employs TRBV7-2 and TRBJ1-2, with no clear D. CDR1 is SGHTA, CDR2 FQGNSA, per germline. The CDR3 contains 12 residues. V dropped 4 bases and J dropped 8 bases, with 11 bases sitting between them. CDR3 loop: CASSSGTRGYTF. In DNA, the CDR3 is TGTGCCAGCAGCTCAGGAACGCGGGGCTACACCTTC. The full variable domain, its missing parts supplied by reference TRBV7-2 and TRBJ1-2, is GAGVSQSPSNKVTEKGKDVELRCDPISGHTALYWYRQSLGQGLEFLIYFQGNSAPDKSGLPSDRFSAERTGGSVSTLTIQRTQQEDSAVYLCASSSGTRGYTFGSGTRLTVV.

This clonotype was observed at least ten times. This sequence joins TRBV20-1 and TRBJ2-7; weak D call: TRBD2 (6 bases). CDR3 length: 14 residues. Germline V gene sequence: CDR1 DFQATT, CDR2 SNEGSKA (reference sequence). V lost 5 bases, J lost 0 bases, and 14 bases lay in between. DNA of the CDR3: TGCAGTGCTGCTACTAGCTCCAGCTCCTACGAGCAGTACTTC. Translating it yields CSAATSSSSYEQYF.

This clonotype was found many times. The genes are TRBV27 and TRBJ2-3, with D unclear. V gave up 3 bases and J gave up 0 bases, with 7 bases separating them. CDR1 and CDR2 from the germline V gene are MNHEY and SMNVEV (reference sequence). The CDR3 has 14 amino acids. In DNA form, the CDR3 reads TGTGCCAGCAGTTTGGCGGCGAGCACAGATACGCAGTATTTT. Translation: CASSLAASTDTQYF.

There are a few counts of this clonotype. The rearrangement links TRBV12-3 or TRBV12-4 to TRBJ2-2; D is perhaps TRBD1 (6 bases). Between the trimmed V and J ends, which lost 5 bases and 5 bases, there was a span of 9 bases. There are 13 residues in the CDR3. DNA for the CDR3: TGTGCCAGCAGTCCCACAGGGACCGGGGAGCTGTTTTTT. Its protein product is CASSPTGTGELFF.

This clonotype was observed many times. The genes are TRBV12-3 or TRBV12-4 and TRBJ2-1, with TRBD2 matching over 10 bases. CDR3 size: 14 residues. With V trimmed by 7 bases and J by 9 bases, 9 bases remained unmatched. The CDR3 region has the DNA TGTGCCAGCACCTTAGCGGGAGGAGGGGGTGAGCAGTTCTTC. Its translation is CASTLAGGGGEQFF.